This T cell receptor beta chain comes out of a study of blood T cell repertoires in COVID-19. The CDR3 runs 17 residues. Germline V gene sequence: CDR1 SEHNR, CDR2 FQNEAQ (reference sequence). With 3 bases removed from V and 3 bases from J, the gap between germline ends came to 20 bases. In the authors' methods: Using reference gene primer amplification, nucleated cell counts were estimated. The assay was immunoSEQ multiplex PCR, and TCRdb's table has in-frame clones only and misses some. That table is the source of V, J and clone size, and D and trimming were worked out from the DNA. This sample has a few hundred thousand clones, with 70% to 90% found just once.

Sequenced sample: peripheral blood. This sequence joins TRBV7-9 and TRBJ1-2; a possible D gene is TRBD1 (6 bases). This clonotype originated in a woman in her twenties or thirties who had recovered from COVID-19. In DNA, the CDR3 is TGTGCCAGCAGCTTTACTTTCGGGCCAGAGGGGGACTATGGCTACACCTTC. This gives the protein CASSFTFGPEGDYGYTF.